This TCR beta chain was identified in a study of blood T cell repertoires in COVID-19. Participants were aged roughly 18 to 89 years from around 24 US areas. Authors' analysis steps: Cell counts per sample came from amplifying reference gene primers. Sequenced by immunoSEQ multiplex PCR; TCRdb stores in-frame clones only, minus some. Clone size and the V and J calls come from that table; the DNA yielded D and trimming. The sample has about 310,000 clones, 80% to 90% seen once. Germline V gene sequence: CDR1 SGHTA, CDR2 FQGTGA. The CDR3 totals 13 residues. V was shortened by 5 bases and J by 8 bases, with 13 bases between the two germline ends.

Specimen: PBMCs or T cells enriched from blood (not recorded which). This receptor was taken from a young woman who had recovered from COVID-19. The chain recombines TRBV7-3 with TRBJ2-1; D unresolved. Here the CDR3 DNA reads TGTGCCAGCAGCCTATCACCGGGTGATGAGCAGTTCTTC. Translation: CASSLSPGDEQFF.